These 25 T cell receptor beta chains share one sample of origin, sequenced in a study of Graves' ophthalmopathy and Graves' hyperthyroidism. The TCR beta CDR3 regions underwent amplification from RNA transcripts. HTBI-primed RT-PCR formed the first round, and a multiplex PCR formed the second. MiXCR, run by TCRdb on the multiplex PCR reads, gives a single entry per CDR3 protein. The data show about 220,000 distinct CDR3 sequences, under 25% seen once. Sample: peripheral blood. The receptors come from a woman aged 45-65 years with Graves' ophthalmopathy.

This chain uses TRBV12-3 or TRBV12-4 with TRBJ1-5, with D possibly matching TRBD1 (5 bases). The length of the CDR3 is 15 residues. Trimming pared 2 bases from V and 0 bases from J, leaving 8 bases between. The CDR3 loop is CASSLYGGSNQPQHF. The CDR3 coding sequence is TGTGCCAGCAGTTTATATGGGGGTAGCAATCAGCCCCAGCATTTT.

This clonotype was counted many times. This rearrangement joins TRBV28 to TRBJ1-1, with TRBD1 matching over 10 bases. Trimming removed 2 bases from V and 9 bases from J; junction bases left unmatched: 6. CDR1 and CDR2 (germline): MDHEN, SYDVKM. This CDR3 has 14 amino acids. CDR3 bases: TGTGCCAGCAGTTTACAACCGGGACAGGGGAAAGCTTTCTTT. Amino acids: CASSLQPGQGKAFF. Using reference TRBV28 and TRBJ1-1 for the parts outside the CDR3, the full variable domain is DVKVTQSSRYLVKRTGEKVFLECVQDMDHENMFWYRQDPGLGLRLIYFSYDVKMKEKGDIPEGYSVSREKKERFSLILESASTNQTSMYLCASSLQPGQGKAFFGQGTRLTVV.

This clonotype has a count of ten or more. CDR3 bases: TGTGCCAGCAGGCTAACAGGGGTGAACACTGAAGCTTTCTTT. Its protein product is CASRLTGVNTEAFF. The chain combines TRBV6-5 with TRBJ1-1, with 7 positions matching TRBD1. Germline-derived CDR1 and CDR2 are MNHEY and SVGAGI. V was pared by 6 bases and J by 0 bases, with 4 bases of the junction left unmatched. This CDR3 has 14 residues.

The genes are TRBV11-3 and TRBJ1-1; D is uncertain. The CDR3 has 13 residues. The germline V gene encodes CDR1 SGHNT and CDR2 YENEEA. The V and J ends lost 5 bases and 1 base respectively, with 8 bases between them. The CDR3 spells CASSPVANTEAFF. CDR3 nucleotides: TGTGCCAGCAGCCCCGTGGCGAACACTGAAGCTTTCTTT.

V gene TRBV4-1 combines with J gene TRBJ1-2; D remains ambiguous. The V gene's germline CDR1 is MGHRA and CDR2 YSYEKL. Trimming stripped 0 bases from V and 8 bases from J, with 13 bases between. The CDR3 spans 14 residues. The CDR3 protein is CASSQDRGRRGYTF. The CDR3 DNA follows: TGCGCCAGCAGCCAAGATCGAGGTCGGAGGGGCTACACCTTC.

The chain employs TRBV3-1 and TRBJ1-6; D is undetermined. Trimming removed 3 bases from V and 7 bases from J, with 4 bases in between. The germline V gene has CDR1 LGHDT and CDR2 YNNKEL (reference sequence). This CDR3 has 12 residues. The CDR3 DNA reads TGTGCCAGCAGCCAGAGAAATTCACCCCTCCACTTT. Translating gives CASSQRNSPLHF.

There are many counts of this clonotype. The V call is TRBV11-2, the J call TRBJ2-5, with 13 bases matching TRBD2. V was pared by 4 bases and J by 2 bases, with 4 bases of the junction left unmatched. Germline V gene sequence: CDR1 SGHAT, CDR2 FQNNGV. The CDR3 sequence is 16 residues long. The CDR3 here is CASSSMGLAGQETQYF. In DNA form, the CDR3 reads TGTGCCAGCAGCTCTATGGGACTAGCGGGGCAAGAGACCCAGTACTTC.

This clonotype was recorded many times. The CDR3 DNA sequence: TGTGCCAGCACCAGGCGGGGGCCGGGCACTGAAGCTTTCTTT. Translation: CASTRRGPGTEAFF. The rearrangement links TRBV27 to TRBJ1-1; tentatively, D is TRBD1 (6 bases). The germline V gene encodes CDR1 MNHEY and CDR2 SMNVEV (reference sequence). This CDR3 has 14 amino acids. The V end lost 7 bases, the J end lost 4 bases, and 16 bases lay between the germline ends.

This chain links TRBV3-1 with TRBJ1-1, with a possible D match to TRBD1 (6 bases). The CDR3 has 15 amino acids. The ends were cut back, 3 bases at V and 11 bases at J, with 22 bases in the middle. The germline CDR1 and CDR2 sequences are LGHDT and YNNKEL (reference sequence). CDR3 in amino acids: CASSHTGQPVVGAFF. For the CDR3, the DNA is TGTGCCAGCAGCCACACCGGACAGCCTGTCGTAGGTGCTTTCTTT.

At least ten counts were recorded for this clonotype. The chain has TRBV29-1 and TRBJ2-7; TRBD1 aligns across 9 bases. The V gene's germline CDR1 is SQVTM and CDR2 ANQGSEA. The length of the CDR3 is 14 residues. V shed 7 bases and J 9 bases; nucleotides not matched to a gene: 16. The CDR3 coding sequence is TGCAGCGCCACAGCCGGGACAGGGCTGCCAGGGCAGTACTTC. Protein product: CSATAGTGLPGQYF.

The CDR3: CASSPGGLRAYEQYF. CDR3 sequence (DNA): TGTGCCAGCAGCCCCGGGGGCCTAAGGGCCTACGAGCAGTACTTC. This sequence joins TRBV7-9 and TRBJ2-7; D possibly matches TRBD1 or TRBD2 (6 bases each). The CDR3 has 15 amino acids. V lost 5 bases and J 2 bases, leaving 16 bases between the germline ends. Germline V gives CDR1 SEHNR, CDR2 FQNEAQ (reference sequence).

CDR3 in DNA: TGTGCCAGCAGCCTAGGAGACCCCACAGGGTATAATTCACCCCTCCACTTT. Translating it yields CASSLGDPTGYNSPLHF. The chain joins TRBV11-2 to TRBJ1-6, with TRBD1 as a possible D gene (6 bases). The CDR3 loop spans 17 amino acids. Trimming left V 5 bases short and J 4 bases short, with 18 bases between. CDR1 and CDR2 (germline): SGHAT, FQNNGV.

The sample holds a few counts of this clonotype. The junction departs from the called germline gene at one end, perhaps through a read error. The rearrangement links TRBV29-1 to TRBJ2-7; 9 nucleotides agree with TRBD2. Germline loops: CDR1 SQVTM, CDR2 ANQGSEA. This CDR3 is built from 14 residues. The chain's CDR3 is CSVGLASSSYGQYF. The DNA for the CDR3 is TGCAGCGTAGGACTAGCGTCGAGCTCCTACGGGCAGTACTTC.

The sample holds a few counts of this clonotype. The V gene is TRBV7-2, the J gene TRBJ2-7, with TRBD2 matching 10 bases. The length of the CDR3 is 15 residues. The ends lost 5 bases at V and 7 bases at J; junction bases unmatched: 11. The germline CDR1 and CDR2 sequences are SGHTA and FQGNSA. Written as DNA, the CDR3 is TGTGCCAGCAGCGTCAAAGCGGGGGGGGTCCGGGAGCAGTACTTC. Translated, it gives CASSVKAGGVREQYF.

The V gene is TRBV6-1, the J gene TRBJ1-5; 7 bases are a match to TRBD1. CDR3 length equals 15 residues. V lost 5 bases, J lost 7 bases, and 11 bases stayed unmatched. Germline V lookup: CDR1 MNHNS, CDR2 SASEGT. The CDR3 loop reads CASSRDSPFGQPQHF. DNA for the CDR3: TGTGCCAGCAGTCGGGACAGCCCTTTCGGGCAGCCCCAGCATTTT.

This clonotype was picked up many times. The chain uses TRBV10-2 and TRBJ1-2, with 9 positions matching TRBD1. CDR1 is WSHSY and CDR2 is SAAADI in the germline V gene. The CDR3 totals 14 residues. The junction had 3 bases not matched to a gene; V was cut back by 7 bases and J by 0 bases. The CDR3 DNA reads as TGCGCCAGCACCGGACAGGGGTCTAACTATGGCTACACCTTC. Translated: CASTGQGSNYGYTF.

This clonotype has a count of ten or more. V is TRBV5-1 and J is TRBJ1-1, with D unclear. CDR3 length: 12 amino acids. The germline V gene encodes CDR1 SGHRS and CDR2 YFSETQ. Trimming took 5 bases from V and 3 from J, leaving 8 bases between them. For the CDR3, the DNA is TGCGCCAGCAGAATGACCGACACTGAAGCTTTCTTT. Protein: CASRMTDTEAFF. The whole variable domain, filled in from reference TRBV5-1 and TRBJ1-1, reads KAGVTQTPRYLIKTRGQQVTLSCSPISGHRSVSWYQQTPGQGLQFLFEYFSETQRNKGNFPGRFSGRQFSNSRSEMNVSTLELGDSALYLCASRMTDTEAFFGQGTRLTVV.

The V call is TRBV3-1, the J call TRBJ1-1; D remains unclear. Germline values: CDR1 LGHDT, CDR2 YNNKEL (reference sequence). The CDR3 totals 15 residues. The V end lost 3 bases, the J end lost 2 bases, and 13 bases lay between the germline ends. DNA for the CDR3: TGTGCCAGCAGCCATCAACCAGGAATAAACACTGAAGCTTTCTTT. Translation gives CASSHQPGINTEAFF.

This clonotype came up many times. The rearrangement uses TRBV30 and TRBJ1-3; TRBD1 matches 11 bases. The length of the CDR3 is 14 residues. Trimming took 2 bases from V and 7 from J; bases not matched to a gene: 4. CDR1 GTSNPN and CDR2 SVGIG come from the germline V gene (reference sequence). As DNA, the CDR3 is TGTGCCTGGAGTTACCGGGACAGGGGGAACACCATATATTTT. It specifies CAWSYRDRGNTIYF.

This clonotype was detected many times. The genes are TRBV20-1 and TRBJ2-5, with D unresolved. The CDR3 loop spans 10 amino acids. V lost 5 bases, J lost 5 bases, and 6 bases lay in between. Germline assignment: CDR1 DFQATT and CDR2 SNEGSKA (reference sequence). CDR3 sequence reads: CSALQETQYF. For the CDR3, the DNA is TGCAGTGCTCTACAGGAGACCCAGTACTTC.

This clonotype was found many times. The chain links TRBV7-9 to TRBJ2-7; the D gene is possibly TRBD2 (6 bases). CDR3 size: 12 residues. In germline, CDR1 is SEHNR, CDR2 FQNEAQ (reference sequence). Trimming left V 5 bases short and J 10 bases short, with 15 bases between. CDR3 region: CASSIRDFRQYF. The CDR3, as DNA: TGTGCCAGCAGCATTCGGGACTTCCGCCAGTACTTC. The complete variable domain, with remaining parts taken from reference TRBV7-9 and TRBJ2-7, reads DTGVSQNPRHKITKRGQNVTFRCDPISEHNRLYWYRQTLGQGPEFLTYFQNEAQLEKSRLLSDRFSAERPKGSFSTLEIQRTEQGDSAMYLCASSIRDFRQYFGPGTRLTVT.

Details on this clonotype: The junction shows a germline mismatch at one end, possibly a read error. The CDR3 protein is CATSDFVAGLQETQYF. For the CDR3, the DNA is TGTGCCACCAGTGATTTCGTTGCGGGATTACAAGAGACCCAGTACTTC. The genes are TRBV2 and TRBJ2-5, with D perhaps matching TRBD2 (6 bases). Germline lookup yields CDR1 SNHLY and CDR2 FYNNEI. This CDR3 comprises 16 residues.

This clonotype was seen ten or more times. The rearrangement joins TRBV20-1 to TRBJ2-7, with D tentatively TRBD2 (5 bases). V was clipped by 6 bases and J by 0 bases, with 9 bases between them. The CDR3 loop spans 12 amino acids. The germline gives CDR1 DFQATT, CDR2 SNEGSKA (reference sequence). CDR3 nucleotide sequence: TGCAGTGCATCAGCGGACTCCTACGAGCAGTACTTC. The encoded protein is CSASADSYEQYF.

This clonotype has ten or more counts. V gene TRBV7-3 combines with J gene TRBJ1-1; D is unresolved. Trimming removed 1 base from V and 5 bases from J, with 11 bases in between. The V gene's germline CDR1 is SGHTA and CDR2 FQGTGA. This CDR3 contains 14 residues. CDR3 region: CASSLKGPRTEAFF. The CDR3 nucleotides are TGTGCCAGCAGCTTAAAGGGCCCGAGGACTGAAGCTTTCTTT.

The sample holds one count of this clonotype. The CDR3 nucleotides are TGTGCCAGCAGTTTGGGGCAAACAACACACTCTGGAAACACCATATATTTT. Its translation is CASSLGQTTHSGNTIYF. V and J are TRBV28 and TRBJ1-3; maybe TRBD1 (5 bases). The CDR3 is made up of 17 amino acids. Trimming removed 3 bases at V and 0 bases at J, with 15 bases between. Germline V lookup: CDR1 MDHEN, CDR2 SYDVKM.